The clone carrying this T cell receptor (beta chain) was recorded many times. TCRdb re-called the 5' RACE reads through MiXCR, storing one row per CDR3 protein. Altogether some 57,000 distinct CDR3 sequences are present, under 5.5% being singletons, with the ten largest covering 3% to 4%. This sample stems from a study of neurological immune-mediated disorders. The CDR3 runs to 17 residues. From germline, CDR1 is MRHNA and CDR2 SNTAGT. V lost 6 bases to trimming and J lost 3 bases, with 21 bases between them. The clonotype was recovered from a woman between 45 and 65 years old with multiple sclerosis. This chain connects TRBV6-4 to TRBJ2-1; D may match TRBD1 or TRBD2 (7 bases each). The sample comprised PBMCs. The CDR3 sequence is CASSLAGGANIYNEQFF. The CDR3 DNA sequence: TGTGCCAGCAGCTTAGCAGGGGGGGCTAATATCTACAATGAGCAGTTCTTC.